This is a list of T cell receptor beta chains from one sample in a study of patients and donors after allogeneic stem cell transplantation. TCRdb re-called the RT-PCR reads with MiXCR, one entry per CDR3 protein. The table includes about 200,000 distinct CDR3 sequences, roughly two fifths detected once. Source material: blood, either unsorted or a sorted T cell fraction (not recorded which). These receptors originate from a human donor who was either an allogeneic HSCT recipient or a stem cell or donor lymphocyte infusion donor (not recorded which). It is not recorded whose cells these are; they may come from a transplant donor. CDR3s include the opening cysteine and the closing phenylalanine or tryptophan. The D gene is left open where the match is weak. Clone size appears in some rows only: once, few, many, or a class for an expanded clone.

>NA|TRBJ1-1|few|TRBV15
CATSREGENTEAFF
TGTGCCACCAGCAGAGAGGGCGAGAACACTGAAGCTTTCTTT
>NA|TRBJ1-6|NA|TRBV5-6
CASSLQGRGNSPLHF
TGTGCCAGCAGCTTGCAGGGCAGAGGGAATTCACCCCTCCACTTT
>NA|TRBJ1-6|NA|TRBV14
CASSPNLGSASPLHF
TGTGCCAGCAGCCCGAATCTGGGTTCGGCATCACCCCTCCACTTT
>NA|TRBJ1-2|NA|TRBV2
CASSPDNYGYTF
TGTGCCAGCAGCCCCGACAATTATGGCTACACCTTC
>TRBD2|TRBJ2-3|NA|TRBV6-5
CASSFSGAGTDTQYF
TGTGCCAGCAGTTTTAGCGGGGCTGGCACAGATACGCAGTATTTT
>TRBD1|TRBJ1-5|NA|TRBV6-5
CASSLDPGGDQPQHF
TGTGCCAGCAGCCTCGACCCAGGGGGTGATCAGCCCCAGCATTTT
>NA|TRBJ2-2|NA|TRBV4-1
CASSQPTGTGELFF
TGCGCCAGCAGCCAGCCTACAGGGACCGGGGAGCTGTTTTTT
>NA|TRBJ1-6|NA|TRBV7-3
CASSFNGDPPLHF
TGTGCCAGCAGCTTCAATGGTGATCCACCCCTCCACTTT
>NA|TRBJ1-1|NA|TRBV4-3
CASSQVFQNTEAFF
TGCGCCAGCAGCCAGGTTTTTCAGAACACTGAAGCTTTCTTT
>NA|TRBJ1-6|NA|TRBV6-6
CASSYAGSDKGNSPLHF
TGTGCCAGCAGTTACGCGGGTTCCGACAAGGGGAATTCACCCCTCCACTTT
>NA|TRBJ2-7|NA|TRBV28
CASSSQDAYEQYF
TGTGCCAGCAGCTCCCAGGACGCCTACGAGCAGTACTTC
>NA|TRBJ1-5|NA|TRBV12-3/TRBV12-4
CASSTIRSRGNQPQHF
TGTGCCAGCAGTACAATACGGAGCCGGGGTAATCAGCCCCAGCATTTT
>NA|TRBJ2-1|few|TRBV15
CATSRVGEQFF
TGTGCCACCAGCAGAGTGGGTGAGCAGTTCTTC
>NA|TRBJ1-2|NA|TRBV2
CASSEEGSGRGYGYTF
TGTGCCAGCAGTGAGGAGGGGTCAGGAAGAGGCTATGGCTACACCTTC
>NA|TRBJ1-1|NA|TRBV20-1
CSARVAGQKMNTEAFF
TGCAGTGCTAGAGTGGCGGGACAAAAGATGAACACTGAAGCTTTCTTT
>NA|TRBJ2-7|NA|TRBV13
CASNLGTSSYEQYF
TGTGCCAGCAACCTCGGGACTTCCTCCTACGAGCAGTACTTC
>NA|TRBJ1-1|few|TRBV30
CAWSADHEAFF
TGTGCCTGGAGTGCGGACCATGAAGCTTTCTTT
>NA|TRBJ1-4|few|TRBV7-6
CASSLKGSRNEKLFF
TGTGCCAGCAGCTTAAAGGGTTCGCGCAATGAAAAACTGTTTTTT
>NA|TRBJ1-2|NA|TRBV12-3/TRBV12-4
CASSLNHVYGYTF
TGTGCCAGCAGTTTAAATCACGTCTATGGCTACACCTTC
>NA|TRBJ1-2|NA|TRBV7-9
CASSFSGFLPPYTF
TGTGCCAGCAGCTTTTCAGGGTTTCTACCTCCATACACCTTC
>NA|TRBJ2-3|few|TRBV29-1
CSVDGQRPSTDTQYF
TGCAGCGTTGACGGACAGAGACCTAGCACAGATACGCAGTATTTT
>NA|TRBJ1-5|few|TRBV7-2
CASSLGDMNQPQHF
TGTGCCAGCAGCTTAGGGGACATGAATCAGCCCCAGCATTTT
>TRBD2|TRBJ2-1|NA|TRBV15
CATSALGGRDYNEQFF
TGTGCCACCAGCGCCCTAGGCGGGAGGGACTACAATGAGCAGTTCTTC
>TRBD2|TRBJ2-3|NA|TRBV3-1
CASSQEISGRLTDTQYF
TGTGCCAGCAGCCAAGAAATTAGCGGGAGGCTCACAGATACGCAGTATTTT
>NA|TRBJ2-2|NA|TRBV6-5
CATGRFGSLNTGELFF
TGTGCCACCGGCCGGTTTGGCTCACTCAACACCGGGGAGCTGTTTTTT
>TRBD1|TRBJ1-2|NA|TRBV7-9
CAGEQGAGGYTF
TGTGCCGGAGAGCAGGGGGCAGGAGGCTACACCTTC
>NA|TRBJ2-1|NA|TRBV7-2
CASSSRISGLEQFF
TGTGCCAGCAGCTCCAGGATTAGCGGCCTGGAGCAGTTCTTC
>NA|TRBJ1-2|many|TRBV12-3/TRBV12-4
CASSLRGRGSGYGYTF
TGTGCCAGCAGTTTACGGGGTCGGGGAAGTGGCTATGGCTACACCTTC
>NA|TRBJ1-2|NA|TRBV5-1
CASRQNYGYTF
TGCGCCAGCAGACAGAACTATGGCTACACCTTC
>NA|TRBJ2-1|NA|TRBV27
CASSLAVSYNEQFF
TGTGCCAGCAGTTTAGCGGTCTCCTACAATGAGCAGTTCTTC
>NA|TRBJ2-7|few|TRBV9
CASSVGGDNSAWEQYF
TGTGCCAGCAGCGTAGGTGGGGACAACTCCGCGTGGGAGCAGTACTTC
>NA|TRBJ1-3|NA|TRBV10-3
CATTGDGSSGNTIYF
TGTGCCACAACCGGTGACGGAAGCTCTGGAAACACCATATATTTT
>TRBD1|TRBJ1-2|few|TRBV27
CASSPRPDRVYGYTF
TGTGCCAGCAGTCCACGTCCAGACAGGGTATATGGCTACACCTTC
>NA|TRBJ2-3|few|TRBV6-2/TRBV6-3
CASSLRSTDTQYF
TGTGCCAGCAGTTTGCGGAGCACAGATACGCAGTATTTT
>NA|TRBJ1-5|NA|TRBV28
CASSLPTGSLEPQHF
TGTGCCAGCAGTTTACCGACAGGTTCATTGGAGCCCCAGCATTTT
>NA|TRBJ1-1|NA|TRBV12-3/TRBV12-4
CASSLVVGMNTEAFF
TGTGCCAGCAGTTTAGTGGTGGGGATGAACACTGAAGCTTTCTTT
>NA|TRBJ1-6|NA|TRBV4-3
CASSQETRGSNQRNSPLHF
TGCGCCAGCAGCCAGGAAACCCGGGGGAGTAATCAAAGAAATTCACCCCTCCACTTT
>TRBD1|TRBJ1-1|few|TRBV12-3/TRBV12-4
CASSTDRFTEAFF
TGTGCCAGCAGTACGGACAGGTTCACTGAAGCTTTCTTT
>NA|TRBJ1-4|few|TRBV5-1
CASSPGNNEKLFF
TGCGCCAGCAGTCCCGGGAACAATGAAAAACTGTTTTTT
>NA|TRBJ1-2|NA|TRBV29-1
CSVLGGYDYGYTF
TGCAGCGTACTCGGGGGTTATGACTATGGCTACACCTTC
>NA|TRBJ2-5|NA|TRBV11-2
CASSLGTTSYQETQYF
TGTGCCAGCAGCTTAGGGACTACCTCGTACCAAGAGACCCAGTACTTC
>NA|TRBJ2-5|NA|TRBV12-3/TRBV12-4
CASSLDRVNKETQYF
TGTGCCAGCAGCCTAGACAGAGTAAATAAGGAGACCCAGTACTTC